This TCR beta chain was documented in a study of T cells in Graves' hyperthyroidism and ophthalmopathy. Amplification of TCR beta CDR3 regions used RNA as the template. HTBI primers were the set used in a first-round RT-PCR of the TCR CDR3. TCRdb ran MiXCR on the multiplex PCR reads and lists one entry per CDR3 protein. Of about 300,000 distinct CDR3 sequences listed, less than 30% are singletons. Germline CDR1 reads KGHDR; CDR2 reads SFDVKD. The CDR3 runs to 15 residues. V was pared by 2 bases and J by 6 bases, with 13 bases between. What was sequenced was blood. The gene calls are TRBV24-1 and TRBJ1-5; D perhaps matches TRBD1 (5 bases). The clonotype comes from a man aged 40-50 years with Graves' hyperthyroidism that later progressed to Graves' ophthalmopathy. The CDR3: CATSDWIREGQPQHF. CDR3 DNA: TGTGCCACCAGTGATTGGATCAGGGAGGGTCAGCCCCAGCATTTT.